This T cell receptor beta chain was profiled in a study of blood T cell repertoires in COVID-19. The overall study: Whether acute or convalescent, the COVID-19 samples came from the United States, Italy and Spain. Sample material is recorded as cDNA or gDNA derived from T cells, B-cell-depleted T cells, or PBMCs.

CDR1 is SNHLY and CDR2 is FYNNEI in the germline V gene. V lost 10 bases, J lost 3 bases, and 16 bases lay in between. The CDR3 is 14 amino acids. Authors' processing steps: Amplifying reference gene primers gave estimates of nucleated cell counts. TCRdb's copy holds only in-frame clones and misses some; the assay was immunoSEQ multiplex PCR. Clone size and the V and J calls come from that table; the DNA yielded D and trimming. The table lists tens of thousands of clones, about 90% of them singletons. The sequence came from a human donor in a cohort sampled during active COVID-19. This sequence joins TRBV2 and TRBJ2-4; a possible D gene is TRBD1 (6 bases). Material: peripheral blood. The CDR3 sequence is CATRQALLKNIQYF. DNA for the CDR3: TGTGCCACCCGACAGGCCCTCCTCAAAAACATTCAGTACTTC.